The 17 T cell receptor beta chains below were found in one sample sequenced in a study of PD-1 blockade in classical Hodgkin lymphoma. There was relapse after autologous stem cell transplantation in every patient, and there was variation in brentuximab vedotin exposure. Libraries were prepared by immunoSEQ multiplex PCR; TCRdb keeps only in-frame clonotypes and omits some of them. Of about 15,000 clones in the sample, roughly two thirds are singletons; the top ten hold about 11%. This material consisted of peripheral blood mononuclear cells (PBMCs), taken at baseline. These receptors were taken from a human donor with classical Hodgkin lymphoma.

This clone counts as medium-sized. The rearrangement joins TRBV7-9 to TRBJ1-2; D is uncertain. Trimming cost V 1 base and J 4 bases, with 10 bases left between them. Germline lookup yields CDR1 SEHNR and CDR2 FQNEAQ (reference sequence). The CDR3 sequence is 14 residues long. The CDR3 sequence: CASSLGSPGYGYTF. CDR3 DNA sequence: TGTGCCAGCAGCTTAGGGTCGCCAGGCTATGGCTACACCTTC.

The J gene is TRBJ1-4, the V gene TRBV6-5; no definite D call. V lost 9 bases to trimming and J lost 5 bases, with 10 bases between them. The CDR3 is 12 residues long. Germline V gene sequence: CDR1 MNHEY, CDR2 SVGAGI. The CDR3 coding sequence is TGTGCCAGTTCGGGGAGGAATGAAAAACTGTTTTTT. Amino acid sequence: CASSGRNEKLFF.

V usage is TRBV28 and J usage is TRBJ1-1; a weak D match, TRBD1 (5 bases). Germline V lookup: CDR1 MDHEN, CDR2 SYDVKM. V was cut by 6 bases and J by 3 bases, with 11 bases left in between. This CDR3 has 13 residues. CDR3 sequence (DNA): TGTGCCAGCAGCTCTGGGGCGTACACTGAAGCTTTCTTT. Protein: CASSSGAYTEAFF.

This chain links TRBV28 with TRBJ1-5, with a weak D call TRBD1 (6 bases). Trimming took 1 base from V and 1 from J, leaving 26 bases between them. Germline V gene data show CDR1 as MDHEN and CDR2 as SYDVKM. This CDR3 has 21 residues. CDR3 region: CASSLFRIKGRVGGSNQPQHF. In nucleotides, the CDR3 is TGTGCCAGCAGTTTATTCAGAATAAAAGGCAGGGTAGGGGGAAGCAATCAGCCCCAGCATTTT.

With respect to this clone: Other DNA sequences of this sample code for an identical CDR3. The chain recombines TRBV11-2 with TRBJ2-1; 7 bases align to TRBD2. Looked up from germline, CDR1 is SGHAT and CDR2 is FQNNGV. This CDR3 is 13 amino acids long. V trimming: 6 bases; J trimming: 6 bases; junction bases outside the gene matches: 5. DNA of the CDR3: TGTGCCAGCAGTCCCGGGACTACCAATGAGCAGTTCTTC. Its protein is CASSPGTTNEQFF.

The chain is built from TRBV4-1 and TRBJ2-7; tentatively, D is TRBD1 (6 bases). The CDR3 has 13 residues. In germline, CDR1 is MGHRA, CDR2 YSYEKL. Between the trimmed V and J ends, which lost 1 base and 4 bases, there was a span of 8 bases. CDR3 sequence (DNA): TGCGCCAGCAGCCAAGTACAGGGTTACGAGCAGTACTTC. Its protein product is CASSQVQGYEQYF.

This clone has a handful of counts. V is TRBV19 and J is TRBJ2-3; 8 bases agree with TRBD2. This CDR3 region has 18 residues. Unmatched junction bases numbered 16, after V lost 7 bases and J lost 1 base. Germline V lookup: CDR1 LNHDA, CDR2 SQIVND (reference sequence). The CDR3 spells CASKTLGGGLSGTDTQYF. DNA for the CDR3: TGTGCCAGTAAAACCCTCGGGGGGGGGCTCTCGGGCACAGATACGCAGTATTTT.

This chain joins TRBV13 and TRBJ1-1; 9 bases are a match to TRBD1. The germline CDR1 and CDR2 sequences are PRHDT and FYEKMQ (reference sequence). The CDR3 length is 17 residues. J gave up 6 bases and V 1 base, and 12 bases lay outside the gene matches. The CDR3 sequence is CASSLEVFGTGLAEAFF. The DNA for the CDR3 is TGTGCCAGCAGCTTAGAGGTTTTTGGGACAGGGCTCGCTGAAGCTTTCTTT.

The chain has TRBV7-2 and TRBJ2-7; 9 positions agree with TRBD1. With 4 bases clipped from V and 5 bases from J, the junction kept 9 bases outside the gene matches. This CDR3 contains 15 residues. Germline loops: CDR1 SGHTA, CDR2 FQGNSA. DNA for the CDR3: TGTGCCAGCAGCTCGGCGGGGACAGGGTTACACGAGCAGTACTTC. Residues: CASSSAGTGLHEQYF.

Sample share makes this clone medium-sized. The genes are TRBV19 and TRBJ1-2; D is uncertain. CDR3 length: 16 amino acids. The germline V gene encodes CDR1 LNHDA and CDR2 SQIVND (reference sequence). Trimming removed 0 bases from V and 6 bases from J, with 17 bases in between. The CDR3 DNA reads TGTGCCAGTAGTATAGATGGAAACGGAGCCCTACATGGCTACACCTTC. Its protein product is CASSIDGNGALHGYTF.

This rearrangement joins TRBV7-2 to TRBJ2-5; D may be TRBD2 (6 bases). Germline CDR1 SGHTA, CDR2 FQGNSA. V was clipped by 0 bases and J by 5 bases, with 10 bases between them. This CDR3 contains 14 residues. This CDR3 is CASSLARGTETQYF. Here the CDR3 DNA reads TGTGCCAGCAGCTTAGCGCGGGGCACCGAGACCCAGTACTTC.

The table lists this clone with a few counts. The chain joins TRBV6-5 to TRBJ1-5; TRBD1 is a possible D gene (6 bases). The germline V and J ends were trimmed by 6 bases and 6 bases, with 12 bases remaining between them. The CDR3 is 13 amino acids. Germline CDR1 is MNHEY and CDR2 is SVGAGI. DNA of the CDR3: TGTGCCAGCAGCCTTCAACAGGGTCAGCCCCAGCATTTT. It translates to CASSLQQGQPQHF.

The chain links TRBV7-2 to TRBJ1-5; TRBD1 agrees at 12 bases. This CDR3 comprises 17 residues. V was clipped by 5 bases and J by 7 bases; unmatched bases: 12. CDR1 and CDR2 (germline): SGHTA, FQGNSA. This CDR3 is CASSPLVGQGAGQPQHF. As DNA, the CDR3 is TGTGCCAGCAGCCCATTGGTGGGACAGGGGGCAGGGCAGCCCCAGCATTTT.

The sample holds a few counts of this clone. DNA of the CDR3: TGTGCCAACGCCCGAGGGCGCGACCTCACCGGGGAGCTGTTTTTT. Translating it yields CANARGRDLTGELFF. The chain uses TRBV6-5 and TRBJ2-2, with D possibly being TRBD2 (5 bases). CDR1 and CDR2 (germline): MNHEY, SVGAGI. V lost 10 bases, J lost 4 bases, and 19 bases lay in between. The CDR3 sequence is 15 residues long.

CDR3 nucleotides: TGTGCCAGCAGTTACGTGACAGGTCCGTCGGGGGAGCAGTACTTC. Protein: CASSYVTGPSGEQYF. The genes are TRBV6-5 and TRBJ2-7; TRBD1 might be the D (6 bases). Germline loops: CDR1 MNHEY, CDR2 SVGAGI. This CDR3 has 15 residues. The germline V and J ends were trimmed by 2 bases and 7 bases, with 18 bases remaining between them.

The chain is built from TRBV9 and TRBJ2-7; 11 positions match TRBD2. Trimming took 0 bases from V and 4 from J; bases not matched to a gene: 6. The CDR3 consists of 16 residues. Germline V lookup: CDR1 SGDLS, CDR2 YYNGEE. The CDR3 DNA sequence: TGTGCCAGCAGCGTAGCACCCCTAGCGGGAGGTTACGAGCAGTACTTC. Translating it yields CASSVAPLAGGYEQYF.

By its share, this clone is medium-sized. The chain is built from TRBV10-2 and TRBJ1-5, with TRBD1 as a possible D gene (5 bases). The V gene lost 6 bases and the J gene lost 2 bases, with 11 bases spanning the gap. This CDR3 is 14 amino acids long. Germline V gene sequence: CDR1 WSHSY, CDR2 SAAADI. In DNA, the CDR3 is TGCGCCAGCAGAGGGGACGGGCGCAATCAGCCCCAGCATTTT. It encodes CASRGDGRNQPQHF.